This T cell receptor (beta chain) derives from a study of cytomegalovirus exposure and HLA in healthy donors. The length of the CDR3 is 15 residues. CDR1 is MNHEY and CDR2 is SVGAGI in the germline V gene. V trimming: 0 bases; J trimming: 4 bases; junction bases outside the gene matches: 1. The table came from immunoSEQ multiplex PCR; TCRdb's copy has only in-frame clones and leaves some out. Among roughly 260,000 clones listed, around nine tenths were seen once. Worth noting for this clone: Other nucleotide sequences from this sample produce the same CDR3.

The V and J genes are TRBV6-5 and TRBJ1-4; TRBD1 agrees at 8 bases. Sequencing was carried out using PBMCs. This TCR came from a man aged 18 to 30 in good health and CMV-seronegative. The CDR3 region is CASSYSGQGNEKLFF. In DNA, the CDR3 is TGTGCCAGCAGTTACTCCGGACAGGGTAATGAAAAACTGTTTTTT.